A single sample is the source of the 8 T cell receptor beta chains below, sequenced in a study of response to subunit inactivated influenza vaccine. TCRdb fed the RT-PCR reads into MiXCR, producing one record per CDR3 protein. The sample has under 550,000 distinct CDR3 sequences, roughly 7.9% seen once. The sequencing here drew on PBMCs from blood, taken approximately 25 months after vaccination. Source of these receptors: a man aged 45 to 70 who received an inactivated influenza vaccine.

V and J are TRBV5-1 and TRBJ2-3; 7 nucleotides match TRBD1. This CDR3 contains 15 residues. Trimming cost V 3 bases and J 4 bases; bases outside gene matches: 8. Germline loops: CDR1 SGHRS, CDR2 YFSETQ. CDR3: CASSSNPGQADTQYF. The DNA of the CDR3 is TGCGCCAGCAGCTCCAACCCTGGACAGGCAGATACGCAGTATTTT.

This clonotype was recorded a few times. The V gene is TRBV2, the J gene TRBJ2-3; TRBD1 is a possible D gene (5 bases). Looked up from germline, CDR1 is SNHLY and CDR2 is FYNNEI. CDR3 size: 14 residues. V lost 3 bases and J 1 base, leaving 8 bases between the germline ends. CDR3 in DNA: TGTGCCAGCAGTGAGATGGGGCGCACAGATACGCAGTATTTT. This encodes CASSEMGRTDTQYF.

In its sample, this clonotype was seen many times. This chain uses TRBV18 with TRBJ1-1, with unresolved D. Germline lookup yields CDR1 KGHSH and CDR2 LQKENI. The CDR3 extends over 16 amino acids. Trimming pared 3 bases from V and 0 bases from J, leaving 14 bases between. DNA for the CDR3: TGTGCCAGCTCACCGAGGCCGGGGAGGGTGAACACTGAAGCTTTCTTT. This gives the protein CASSPRPGRVNTEAFF.

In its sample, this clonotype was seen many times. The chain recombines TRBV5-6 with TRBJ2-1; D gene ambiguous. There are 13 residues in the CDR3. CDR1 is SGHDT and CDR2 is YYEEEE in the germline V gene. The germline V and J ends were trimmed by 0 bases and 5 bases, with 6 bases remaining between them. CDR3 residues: CASSLAADNEQFF. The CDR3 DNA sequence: TGTGCCAGCAGCTTGGCGGCCGACAATGAGCAGTTCTTC.

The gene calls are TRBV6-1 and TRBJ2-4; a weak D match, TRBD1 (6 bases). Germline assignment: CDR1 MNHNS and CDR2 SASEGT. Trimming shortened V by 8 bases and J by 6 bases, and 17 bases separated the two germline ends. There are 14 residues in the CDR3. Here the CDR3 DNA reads TGTGCCAGCTCCAAGACAGGATCGATAAACATTCAGTACTTC. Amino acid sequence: CASSKTGSINIQYF.

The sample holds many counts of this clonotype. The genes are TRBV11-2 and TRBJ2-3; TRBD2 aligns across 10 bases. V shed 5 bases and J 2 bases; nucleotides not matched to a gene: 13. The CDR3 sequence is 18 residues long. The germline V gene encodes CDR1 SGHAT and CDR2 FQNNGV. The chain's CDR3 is CASSPTVGLAVNTDTQYF. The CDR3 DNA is TGTGCCAGCAGCCCCACGGTAGGACTAGCGGTAAACACAGATACGCAGTATTTT. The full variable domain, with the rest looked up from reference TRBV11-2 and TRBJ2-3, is EAGVAQSPRYKIIEKRQSVAFWCNPISGHATLYWYQQILGQGPKLLIQFQNNGVVDDSQLPKDRFSAERLKGVDSTLKIQPAKLEDSAVYLCASSPTVGLAVNTDTQYFGPGTRLTVL.

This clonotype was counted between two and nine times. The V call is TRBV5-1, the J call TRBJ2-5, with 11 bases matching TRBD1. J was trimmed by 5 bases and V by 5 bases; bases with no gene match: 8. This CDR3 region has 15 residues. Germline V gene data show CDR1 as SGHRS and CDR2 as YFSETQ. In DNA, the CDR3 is TGCGCCAGCAGTTCCGGACAGGGGGCTGTGGAGACCCAGTACTTC. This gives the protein CASSSGQGAVETQYF.

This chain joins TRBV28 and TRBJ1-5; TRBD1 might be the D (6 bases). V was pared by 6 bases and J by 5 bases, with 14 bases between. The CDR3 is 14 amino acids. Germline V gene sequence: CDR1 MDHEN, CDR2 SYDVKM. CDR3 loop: CASRPGQFDQPQHF. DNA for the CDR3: TGTGCCAGCAGGCCCGGACAGTTTGATCAGCCCCAGCATTTT.